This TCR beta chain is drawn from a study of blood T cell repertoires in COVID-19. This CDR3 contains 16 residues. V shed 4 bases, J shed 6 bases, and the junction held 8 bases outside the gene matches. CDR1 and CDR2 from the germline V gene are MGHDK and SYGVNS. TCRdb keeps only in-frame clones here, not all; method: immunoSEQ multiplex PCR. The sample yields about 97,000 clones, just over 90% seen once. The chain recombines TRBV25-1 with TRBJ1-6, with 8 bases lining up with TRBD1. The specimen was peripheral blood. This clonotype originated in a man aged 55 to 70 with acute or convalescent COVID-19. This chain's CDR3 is CASSAPDRVRNSPLHF. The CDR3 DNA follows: TGTGCCAGCAGTGCCCCGGACAGGGTCCGTAATTCACCCCTCCACTTT.